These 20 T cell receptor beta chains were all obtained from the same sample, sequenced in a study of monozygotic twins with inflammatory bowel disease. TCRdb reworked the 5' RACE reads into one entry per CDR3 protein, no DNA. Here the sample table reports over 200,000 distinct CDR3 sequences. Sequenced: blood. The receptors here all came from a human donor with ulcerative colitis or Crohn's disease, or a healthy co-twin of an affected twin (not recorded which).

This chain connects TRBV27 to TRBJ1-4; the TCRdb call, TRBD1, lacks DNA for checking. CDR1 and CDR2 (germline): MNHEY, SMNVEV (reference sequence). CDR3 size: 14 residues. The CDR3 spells CASRRTLTNGKLFF.

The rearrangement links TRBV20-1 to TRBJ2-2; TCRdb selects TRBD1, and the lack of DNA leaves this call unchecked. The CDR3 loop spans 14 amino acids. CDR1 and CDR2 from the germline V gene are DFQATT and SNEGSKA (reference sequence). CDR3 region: CSADRGTNTGELFF.

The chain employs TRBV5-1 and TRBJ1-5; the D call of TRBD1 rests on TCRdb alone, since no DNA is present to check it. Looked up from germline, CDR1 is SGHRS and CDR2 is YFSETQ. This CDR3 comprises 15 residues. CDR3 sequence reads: CASSLVGGAEQPQHF.

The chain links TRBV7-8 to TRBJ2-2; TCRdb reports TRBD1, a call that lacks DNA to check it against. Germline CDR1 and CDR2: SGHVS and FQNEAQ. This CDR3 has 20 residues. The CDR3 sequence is CASSPWLMGGSGLDTGELFF.

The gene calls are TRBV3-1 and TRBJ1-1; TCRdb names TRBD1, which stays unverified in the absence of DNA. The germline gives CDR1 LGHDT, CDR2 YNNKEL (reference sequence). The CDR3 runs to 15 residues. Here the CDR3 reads CASSSPEGVDTEAFF.

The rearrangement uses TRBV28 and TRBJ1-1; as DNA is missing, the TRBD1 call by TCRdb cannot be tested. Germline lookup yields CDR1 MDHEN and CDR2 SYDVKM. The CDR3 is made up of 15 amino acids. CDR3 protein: CASSPTQGVGTEAFF.

The CDR3 sequence: CASSGVAGQAQHF. This sequence joins TRBV5-5 and TRBJ1-5. CDR1 is SGHKS and CDR2 is YYEKEE in the germline V gene (reference sequence). This CDR3 region has 13 residues.

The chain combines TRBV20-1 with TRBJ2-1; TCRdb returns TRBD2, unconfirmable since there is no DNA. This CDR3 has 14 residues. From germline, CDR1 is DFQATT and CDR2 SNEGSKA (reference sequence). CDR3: CSARDGGRNNEQFF.

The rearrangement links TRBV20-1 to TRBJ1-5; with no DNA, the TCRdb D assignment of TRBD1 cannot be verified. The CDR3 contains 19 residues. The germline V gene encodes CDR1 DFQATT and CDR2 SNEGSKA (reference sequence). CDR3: CSAIPFEETGLGPNQPQHF.

The CDR3 spells CRDRSGRDLAKNIQYF. The V and J genes are TRBV20-1 and TRBJ2-4; TCRdb proposes TRBD2, but this gene call is untestable without DNA. The CDR3 length is 16 residues. The germline V gene encodes CDR1 DFQATT and CDR2 SNEGSKA (reference sequence).

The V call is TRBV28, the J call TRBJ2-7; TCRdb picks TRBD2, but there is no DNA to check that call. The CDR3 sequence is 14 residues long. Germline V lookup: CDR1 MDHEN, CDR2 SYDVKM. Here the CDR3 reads CASRLQALEGEQYF.

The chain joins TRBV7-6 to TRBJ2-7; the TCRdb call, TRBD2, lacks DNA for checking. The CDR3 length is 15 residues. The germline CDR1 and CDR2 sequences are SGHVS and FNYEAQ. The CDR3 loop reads CASSLETVPSYEQYF.

This chain's CDR3 is CAWRDVSGANVLTF. This sequence joins TRBV30 and TRBJ2-6. This CDR3 region has 14 residues. Germline values: CDR1 GTSNPN, CDR2 SVGIG (reference sequence).

CDR3 amino acids: CASSLGGTSDYGYTF. The J gene is TRBJ1-2, the V gene TRBV5-1. This CDR3 contains 15 residues. Germline V lookup: CDR1 SGHRS, CDR2 YFSETQ. Using reference TRBV5-1 and TRBJ1-2 for the parts outside the CDR3, the full variable domain is KAGVTQTPRYLIKTRGQQVTLSCSPISGHRSVSWYQQTPGQGLQFLFEYFSETQRNKGNFPGRFSGRQFSNSRSEMNVSTLELGDSALYLCASSLGGTSDYGYTFGSGTRLTVV.

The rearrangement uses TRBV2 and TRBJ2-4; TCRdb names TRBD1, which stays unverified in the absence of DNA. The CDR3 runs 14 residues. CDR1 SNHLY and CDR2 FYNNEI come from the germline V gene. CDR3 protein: CASLGGPTKNIQYF. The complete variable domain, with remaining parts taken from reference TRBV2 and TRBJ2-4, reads EPEVTQTPSHQVTQMGQEVILRCVPISNHLYFYWYRQILGQKVEFLVSFYNNEISEKSEIFDDQFSVERPDGSNFTLKIRSTKLEDSAMYFCASLGGPTKNIQYFGAGTRLSVL.

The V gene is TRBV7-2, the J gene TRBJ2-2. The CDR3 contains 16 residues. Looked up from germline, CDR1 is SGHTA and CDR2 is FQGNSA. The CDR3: CASSLAAGSNTGELFF.

CDR3 sequence reads: CASSHGGSQPQHF. The chain combines TRBV4-1 with TRBJ1-5; TCRdb proposes TRBD1, but this gene call is untestable without DNA. Per the germline V gene, CDR1 is MGHRA and CDR2 is YSYEKL. The CDR3 covers 13 residues.

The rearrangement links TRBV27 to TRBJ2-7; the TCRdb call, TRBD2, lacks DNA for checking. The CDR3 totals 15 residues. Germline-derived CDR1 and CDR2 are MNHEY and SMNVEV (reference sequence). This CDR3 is CASRKLSSGSYEQYF.

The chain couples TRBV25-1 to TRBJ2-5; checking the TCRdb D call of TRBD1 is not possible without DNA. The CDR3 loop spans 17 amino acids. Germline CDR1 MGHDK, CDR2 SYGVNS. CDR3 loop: CASSEWTGGNLQETQYF. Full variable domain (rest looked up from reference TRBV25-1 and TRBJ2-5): EADIYQTPRYLVIGTGKKITLECSQTMGHDKMYWYQQDPGMELHLIHYSYGVNSTEKGDLSSESTVSRIRTEHFPLTLESARPSHTSQYLCASSEWTGGNLQETQYFGPGTRLLVL.

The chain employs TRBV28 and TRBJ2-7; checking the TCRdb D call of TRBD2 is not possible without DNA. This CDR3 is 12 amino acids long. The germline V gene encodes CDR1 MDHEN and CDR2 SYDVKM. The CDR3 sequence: CASSLQSREQYF.